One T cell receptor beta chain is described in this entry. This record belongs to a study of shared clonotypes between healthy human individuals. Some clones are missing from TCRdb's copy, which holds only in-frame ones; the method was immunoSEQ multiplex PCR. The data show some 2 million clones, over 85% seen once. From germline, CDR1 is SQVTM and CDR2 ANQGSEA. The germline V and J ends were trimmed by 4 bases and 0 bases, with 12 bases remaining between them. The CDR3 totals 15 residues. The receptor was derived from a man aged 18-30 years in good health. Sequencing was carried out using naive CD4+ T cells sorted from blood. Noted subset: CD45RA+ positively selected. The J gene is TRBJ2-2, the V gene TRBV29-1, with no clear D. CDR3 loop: CSVGARGSNTGELFF. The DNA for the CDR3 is TGCAGCGTTGGGGCGAGAGGTTCGAACACCGGGGAGCTGTTTTTT.